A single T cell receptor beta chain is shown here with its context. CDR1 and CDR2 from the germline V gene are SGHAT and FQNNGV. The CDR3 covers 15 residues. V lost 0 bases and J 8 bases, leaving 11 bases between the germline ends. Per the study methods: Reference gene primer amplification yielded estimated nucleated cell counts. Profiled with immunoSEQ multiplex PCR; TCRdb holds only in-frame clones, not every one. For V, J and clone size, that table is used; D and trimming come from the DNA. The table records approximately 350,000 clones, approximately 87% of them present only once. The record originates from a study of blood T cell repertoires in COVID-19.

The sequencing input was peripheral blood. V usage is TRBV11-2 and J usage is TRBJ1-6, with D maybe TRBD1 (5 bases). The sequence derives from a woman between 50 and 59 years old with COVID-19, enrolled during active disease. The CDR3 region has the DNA TGTGCCAGCAGCTTAGACGGGGGGAGGGATTCACCCCTCCACTTT. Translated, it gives CASSLDGGRDSPLHF.